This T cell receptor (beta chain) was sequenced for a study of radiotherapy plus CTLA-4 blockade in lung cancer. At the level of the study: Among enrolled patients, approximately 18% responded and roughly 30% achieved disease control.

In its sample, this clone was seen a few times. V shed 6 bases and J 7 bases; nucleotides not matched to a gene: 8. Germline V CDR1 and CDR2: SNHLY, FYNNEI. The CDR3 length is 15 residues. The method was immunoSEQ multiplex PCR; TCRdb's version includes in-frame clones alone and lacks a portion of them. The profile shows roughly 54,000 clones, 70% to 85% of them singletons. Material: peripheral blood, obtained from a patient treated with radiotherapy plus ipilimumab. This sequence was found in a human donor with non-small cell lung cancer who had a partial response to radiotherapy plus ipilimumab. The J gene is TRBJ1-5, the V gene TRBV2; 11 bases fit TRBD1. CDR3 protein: CASSPGTGGDQPQHF. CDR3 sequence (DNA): TGTGCCAGCAGCCCCGGGACAGGGGGTGACCAGCCCCAGCATTTT.